What follows are 17 T cell receptor beta chains derived from one specimen sequenced in a study of cytomegalovirus exposure and HLA in healthy donors. Primers included in the PCR were 60 Vbeta and 13 Jbeta primers. Here immunoSEQ multiplex PCR was the method, and the copy in TCRdb shows in-frame clones only, minus some. The profile covers approximately 130,000 clones, with 81% appearing a single time and less than 2.5% taken by the ten largest. The sequenced material came from PBMCs. Receptors were obtained from a woman aged 40 to 55 in good health and CMV-seronegative.

This sequence joins TRBV2 and TRBJ2-5; a possible D gene is TRBD1 (5 bases). Looked up from germline, CDR1 is SNHLY and CDR2 is FYNNEI. The CDR3 spans 13 residues. V shed 7 bases and J shed 5 bases, with 14 bases lying between them. The CDR3 region is CASTTAIWETQYF. DNA for the CDR3: TGTGCCAGCACGACAGCTATTTGGGAGACCCAGTACTTC.

There are a few counts of this clone. The chain has TRBV11-3 and TRBJ2-1, with a possible D match to TRBD2 (6 bases). With 1 base removed from V and 6 bases from J, the gap between germline ends came to 16 bases. CDR1 SGHNT and CDR2 YENEEA come from the germline V gene. This CDR3 has 16 amino acids. The CDR3: CASSLGAGRGANEQFF. CDR3 nucleotide sequence: TGTGCCAGCAGCTTAGGGGCGGGGCGGGGAGCCAATGAGCAGTTCTTC.

J is TRBJ2-5 and V is TRBV29-1; the D gene is possibly TRBD2 (5 bases). Trimming removed 1 base at V and 0 bases at J, with 6 bases between. Germline-derived CDR1 and CDR2 are SQVTM and ANQGSEA. CDR3 length: 13 amino acids. The CDR3 spells CSVEGENQETQYF. The CDR3 DNA follows: TGCAGCGTTGAAGGGGAGAACCAAGAGACCCAGTACTTC.

This sequence joins TRBV9 and TRBJ2-1; 10 nucleotides align to TRBD2. The trim removed 0 bases at V and 4 bases at J, leaving 4 bases unmatched. Per germline, CDR1 SGDLS and CDR2 YYNGEE. The length of the CDR3 is 16 residues. The CDR3 nucleotides read TGTGCCAGCAGCGTAGATAGCGGGGGGCCTTACAATGAGCAGTTCTTC. Protein: CASSVDSGGPYNEQFF. Based on the CDR3 plus reference TRBV9 and TRBJ2-1, the full variable domain is DSGVTQTPKHLITATGQRVTLRCSPRSGDLSVYWYQQSLDQGLQFLIQYYNGEERAKGNILERFSAQQFPDLHSELNLSSLELGDSALYFCASSVDSGGPYNEQFFGPGTRLTVL.

The V gene is TRBV28, the J gene TRBJ2-3; the match to TRBD2 covers 7 bases. The CDR3 loop spans 16 amino acids. Germline CDR1 reads MDHEN; CDR2 reads SYDVKM. Losses at the gene ends were 7 bases for V and 0 bases for J; bases not matched to a gene: 10. The CDR3 DNA reads as TGTGCCAGCACTTCGATCCTAGCGGCTAGCACAGATACGCAGTATTTT. It encodes CASTSILAASTDTQYF.

The chain employs TRBV13 and TRBJ1-4, with D perhaps TRBD1 (6 bases). This CDR3 is 15 amino acids long. V lost 3 bases, J lost 0 bases, and 8 bases lay in between. CDR1 PRHDT and CDR2 FYEKMQ come from the germline V gene (reference sequence). The CDR3 is CASSFGTTTNEKLFF. The CDR3 DNA sequence: TGTGCCAGCAGCTTCGGGACAACAACTAATGAAAAACTGTTTTTT.

CDR3 protein: CASSYPQDGIYEQYF. The CDR3 DNA sequence: TGTGCCAGCAGCTACCCACAGGACGGTATCTACGAGCAGTACTTC. The V and J genes are TRBV7-9 and TRBJ2-7; possible D gene TRBD1, 5 bases. Germline V gene lookup returns CDR1 SEHNR and CDR2 FQNEAQ (reference sequence). The CDR3 contains 15 residues. The V gene lost 4 bases and the J gene lost 3 bases, with 16 bases spanning the gap. The whole variable domain, filled in from reference TRBV7-9 and TRBJ2-7, reads DTGVSQNPRHKITKRGQNVTFRCDPISEHNRLYWYRQTLGQGPEFLTYFQNEAQLEKSRLLSDRFSAERPKGSFSTLEIQRTEQGDSAMYLCASSYPQDGIYEQYFGPGTRLTVT.

The chain combines TRBV7-6 with TRBJ2-7; 12 bases fit TRBD1. V lost 3 bases to trimming and J lost 3 bases; unmatched junction nucleotides: 3. The germline V gene has CDR1 SGHVS and CDR2 FNYEAQ. The CDR3 length is 15 residues. The CDR3 loop reads CASSFGTGGVYEQYF. CDR3 nucleotides: TGTGCCAGCAGCTTCGGGACAGGGGGCGTCTACGAGCAGTACTTC.

The genes are TRBV4-3 and TRBJ2-3; 13 bases are a match to TRBD2. J lost 5 bases, V lost 1 base, and 15 bases had no gene match. The germline V gene has CDR1 LGHNA and CDR2 YSLEER. The CDR3 runs to 20 residues. The CDR3 sequence: CASSQGGPGLAGALGDTQYF. The CDR3 coding sequence is TGCGCCAGCAGCCAAGGGGGGCCTGGACTAGCGGGAGCCCTGGGAGATACGCAGTATTTT.

The CDR3 DNA sequence: TGTGCCAGCAGCCCAGGGACCGGGAGCTTTATCTACGAGCAGTACTTC. Translated, it gives CASSPGTGSFIYEQYF. The chain uses TRBV7-8 and TRBJ2-7; tentative D call: TRBD2 (6 bases). Deletions cut 5 bases from V and 3 bases from J, with 20 bases between. The CDR3 sequence is 16 residues long. Per the germline V gene, CDR1 is SGHVS and CDR2 is FQNEAQ.

The rearrangement joins TRBV6-5 to TRBJ1-1; 9 nucleotides align to TRBD1. The CDR3 runs to 13 residues. The J segment lost 4 bases and the V segment lost 7 bases, leaving 4 bases of the junction unmatched. Germline V gene lookup returns CDR1 MNHEY and CDR2 SVGAGI. CDR3 DNA sequence: TGTGCCAGCAACGACAGGGGGGTCACTGAAGCTTTCTTT. As protein: CASNDRGVTEAFF.

V gene TRBV6-6 combines with J gene TRBJ1-2, with 8 nucleotides matching TRBD1. The CDR3 is made up of 13 amino acids. Trimming at V came to 8 bases and at J to 7 bases, leaving 9 bases not matched to a gene. The germline gives CDR1 MNHNY, CDR2 SVGAGI (reference sequence). The CDR3 bases are TGTGCCAGCCAAGACAGGGGAGCGGGTGGCTACACCTTC. Translating gives CASQDRGAGGYTF.

The genes are TRBV7-3 and TRBJ2-5; 9 bases are a match to TRBD2. V shed 5 bases, J shed 3 bases, and the junction held 4 bases outside the gene matches. This CDR3 has 14 residues. Germline CDR1 SGHTA, CDR2 FQGTGA. The CDR3 DNA sequence: TGTGCCAGCAGCAAGCGGGGGGATAAAGAGACCCAGTACTTC. Its translation: CASSKRGDKETQYF.

The chain combines TRBV4-3 with TRBJ1-1; 7 bases line up with TRBD1. Per germline, CDR1 LGHNA and CDR2 YSLEER. With 1 base clipped from V and 2 bases from J, the junction kept 4 bases outside the gene matches. The CDR3 covers 15 residues. CDR3 sequence: CASSQGQGGNTEAFF. The CDR3 DNA is TGCGCCAGCAGCCAAGGCCAGGGGGGAAACACTGAAGCTTTCTTT.

CDR3 bases: TGTGCCAGCAATTGGCAGGGTCGAAGCAATCAGCCCCAGCATTTT. Amino acids: CASNWQGRSNQPQHF. The chain employs TRBV6-1 and TRBJ1-5, with a possible D match to TRBD1 (5 bases). Trimming stripped 7 bases from V and 1 base from J, with 14 bases between. CDR1 MNHNS and CDR2 SASEGT come from the germline V gene. There are 15 residues in the CDR3.

The rearrangement uses TRBV18 and TRBJ2-5; 9 nucleotides match TRBD1. Per the germline V gene, CDR1 is KGHSH and CDR2 is LQKENI. The CDR3 consists of 13 residues. Trimming cost V 6 bases and J 2 bases; bases outside gene matches: 1. The CDR3 protein is CASSGQGQETQYF. CDR3 sequence (DNA): TGTGCCAGCTCTGGACAGGGGCAAGAGACCCAGTACTTC.

V usage is TRBV9 and J usage is TRBJ2-4; D possibly corresponds to TRBD1 (7 bases). Deletions cut 3 bases from V and 0 bases from J, with 13 bases between. Germline-derived CDR1 and CDR2 are SGDLS and YYNGEE. The CDR3 has 16 amino acids. Written as DNA, the CDR3 is TGTGCCAGCAGCGGACGACAGGGACTAGCCAAAAACATTCAGTACTTC. It is translated as CASSGRQGLAKNIQYF.